One sample yielded the 19 T cell receptor beta chains listed below, sequenced in a study of OX40 agonist ivuxolimab in advanced cancers. TCRdb's copy holds only in-frame clones and misses some; the assay was immunoSEQ multiplex PCR. The sample shows 70,000 or so clones, 80% to 90% of them seen only once. The sequenced sample was CD4+ or CD8+ T cells sorted from blood, obtained in a trial of the OX40 agonist ivuxolimab. All receptors come from an adult with an advanced solid tumor such as melanoma, head and neck, liver or kidney cancer.

The chain uses TRBV12-5 and TRBJ1-2; 7 bases are a match to TRBD1. J was trimmed by 5 bases and V by 1 base; bases with no gene match: 10. CDR1 is LGHNT, CDR2 FRNRAP, per germline. The CDR3 covers 16 residues. CDR3 coding DNA: TGTGCTAGTGGTTTGGCCACCGAGGGGGCGGTTTATGGCTACACCTTC. Translation: CASGLATEGAVYGYTF. The full variable domain, completed using reference TRBV12-5 and TRBJ1-2, is DARVTQTPRHKVTEMGQEVTMRCQPILGHNTVFWYRQTMMQGLELLAYFRNRAPLDDSGMPKDRFSAEMPDATLATLKIQPSEPRDSAVYFCASGLATEGAVYGYTFGSGTRLTVV.

The chain uses TRBV5-1 and TRBJ2-2, with 8 bases that match TRBD1. CDR1 is SGHRS, CDR2 YFSETQ, per germline. The CDR3 is made up of 15 amino acids. V shed 4 bases, J shed 4 bases, and the junction held 6 bases outside the gene matches. The CDR3 nucleotides are TGCGCCAGCAGCCCCGACAGGGGCGGCACCGGGGAGCTGTTTTTT. It encodes CASSPDRGGTGELFF.

The rearrangement joins TRBV6-5 to TRBJ2-7; TRBD2 aligns across 10 bases. This CDR3 comprises 14 residues. Per germline, CDR1 MNHEY and CDR2 SVGAGI. V was clipped by 2 bases and J by 2 bases; unmatched bases: 0. CDR3 nucleotides: TGTGCCAGCAGTTACACTAGCGGGACCTACGAGCAGTACTTC. Protein sequence: CASSYTSGTYEQYF.

The chain employs TRBV10-3 and TRBJ1-5; possible D gene TRBD1, 5 bases. From germline, CDR1 is ENHRY and CDR2 SYGVKD. The CDR3 sequence is 14 residues long. V lost 6 bases and J lost 0, with 9 bases in between. CDR3 bases: TGTGCCATCAGCCAGGGTGATAGCAATCAGCCCCAGCATTTT. Protein: CAISQGDSNQPQHF.

The genes are TRBV2 and TRBJ1-2, with D possibly matching TRBD1 (5 bases). Germline values: CDR1 SNHLY, CDR2 FYNNEI. Trimming removed 6 bases from V and 3 bases from J, with 17 bases in between. The CDR3 has 15 amino acids. CDR3 in DNA: TGTGCCAGCAGGGACCCTTGGGGGACGGACTATGGCTACACCTTC. Translated: CASRDPWGTDYGYTF.

On this clone itself: Other DNA sequences within the sample encode an identical CDR3. V and J are TRBV2 and TRBJ2-7; D may be TRBD1 (5 bases). Trimming pared 7 bases from V and 2 bases from J, leaving 15 bases between. Germline V gene sequence: CDR1 SNHLY, CDR2 FYNNEI. The CDR3 is 14 residues long. CDR3 sequence: CASITDTKTYEQYF. CDR3 DNA sequence: TGTGCCAGCATCACGGACACCAAAACCTACGAGCAGTACTTC.

This chain joins TRBV27 and TRBJ1-5; maybe TRBD1 (5 bases). Trimming took off 6 bases at V and 2 bases at J, with 11 bases between the two ends. The CDR3 consists of 14 residues. CDR1 is MNHEY, CDR2 SMNVEV, per germline (reference sequence). Written as DNA, the CDR3 is TGTGCCAGCAGCCCGGGGGTGCGCAATCAGCCCCAGCATTTT. It encodes CASSPGVRNQPQHF.

The J gene is TRBJ2-2, the V gene TRBV5-6; no definite D call. CDR1 SGHDT and CDR2 YYEEEE come from the germline V gene. This CDR3 has 14 residues. Trimming took off 3 bases at V and 5 bases at J, with 11 bases between the two ends. The CDR3 loop is CASSSQAPTGELFF. The CDR3 nucleotides are TGTGCCAGCAGCTCCCAGGCTCCGACCGGGGAGCTGTTTTTT.

The rearrangement uses TRBV7-9 and TRBJ1-1; D gene uncertain. This CDR3 region has 14 residues. Trimming pared 1 base from V and 0 bases from J, leaving 6 bases between. Germline lookup yields CDR1 SEHNR and CDR2 FQNEAQ (reference sequence). CDR3 region: CASSLEGLNTEAFF. The CDR3 DNA reads TGTGCCAGCAGCTTAGAGGGATTGAACACTGAAGCTTTCTTT.

This clone was recorded once. J is TRBJ2-6 and V is TRBV7-3; 11 nucleotides line up with TRBD1. V lost 2 bases to trimming and J lost 4 bases; unmatched junction nucleotides: 7. The CDR3 runs to 18 residues. CDR1 SGHTA and CDR2 FQGTGA come from the germline V gene. In nucleotides, the CDR3 is TGTGCCAGCAGCTTACTTGGACAGGGGGCGCGAGGGGCCAACGTCCTGACTTTC. It is translated as CASSLLGQGARGANVLTF.

This clone was seen only once. The V gene is TRBV6-1, the J gene TRBJ1-1; perhaps TRBD1 as D (5 bases). This CDR3 is 15 amino acids long. Trimming left V 2 bases short and J 6 bases short, with 16 bases between. Germline V gene sequence: CDR1 MNHNS, CDR2 SASEGT. In DNA form, the CDR3 reads TGTGCCAGCAGTGAATCTTGGCAGGGTAACGCTGAAGCTTTCTTT. Its translation is CASSESWQGNAEAFF.

This clone was recorded only once. J is TRBJ1-1 and V is TRBV30; D possibly corresponds to TRBD1 (5 bases). CDR1 and CDR2 from the germline V gene are GTSNPN and SVGIG (reference sequence). The germline V and J ends were trimmed by 3 bases and 3 bases, with 17 bases remaining between them. This CDR3 contains 15 residues. CDR3 region: CAWRVVGRVDTEAFF. The CDR3 region has the DNA TGTGCCTGGAGGGTGGTTGGCAGGGTGGACACTGAAGCTTTCTTT.

The gene calls are TRBV9 and TRBJ1-2, with D unresolved. V gave up 4 bases and J gave up 5 bases, with 9 bases separating them. The CDR3 has 12 amino acids. The V gene's germline CDR1 is SGDLS and CDR2 YYNGEE. CDR3 sequence reads: CASSTLTYGYTF. CDR3 DNA sequence: TGTGCCAGCAGCACCCTGACTTATGGCTACACCTTC.

This rearrangement joins TRBV20-1 to TRBJ2-3; weak D call: TRBD1 (6 bases). Germline V gene lookup returns CDR1 DFQATT and CDR2 SNEGSKA (reference sequence). CDR3 length: 9 residues. The CDR3, as DNA: TGCAGCCAGGGGGATACGCAGTATTTT. Translation: CSQGDTQYF.

The chain couples TRBV6-1 to TRBJ1-5; tentative D call: TRBD1 (5 bases). The germline V gene encodes CDR1 MNHNS and CDR2 SASEGT. CDR3 length: 15 amino acids. With 7 bases removed from V and 2 bases from J, the gap between germline ends came to 15 bases. CDR3 protein: CASTGGQRGNQPQHF. The DNA for the CDR3 is TGTGCCAGCACGGGGGGTCAACGAGGCAATCAGCCCCAGCATTTT.

This chain links TRBV30 with TRBJ2-5; D is unresolved. Trimming pared 0 bases from V and 1 base from J, leaving 12 bases between. The CDR3 sequence is 15 residues long. Germline V gives CDR1 GTSNPN, CDR2 SVGIG (reference sequence). DNA for the CDR3: TGTGCCTGGAGTGTACAACATGGCCCCCAAGAGACCCAGTACTTC. Translation: CAWSVQHGPQETQYF.

The chain links TRBV7-8 to TRBJ1-2; possibly TRBD1 for D (5 bases). The V and J ends lost 2 bases and 4 bases respectively, with 20 bases between them. CDR1 and CDR2 from the germline V gene are SGHVS and FQNEAQ. The CDR3 has 17 amino acids. CDR3 sequence (DNA): TGTGCCAGCAGCTTATTTTACGGAGGGGATGGCGGCTATGGCTACACCTTC. It translates to CASSLFYGGDGGYGYTF.

CDR3 sequence reads: CASSPGTGGPAYEQYF. The CDR3 DNA is TGTGCCAGCAGCCCCGGGACAGGGGGCCCCGCCTACGAGCAGTACTTC. The chain carries TRBV7-2 and TRBJ2-5; 12 bases are a match to TRBD1. The J call may be wrong; the DNA end is better matched by TRBJ2-7. The CDR3 consists of 16 residues. The germline V gene encodes CDR1 SGHTA and CDR2 FQGNSA.

The genes are TRBV10-3 and TRBJ2-2; D is perhaps TRBD2 (6 bases). Deletions cut 4 bases from V and 7 bases from J, with 10 bases between. Germline loops: CDR1 ENHRY, CDR2 SYGVKD. This CDR3 is 13 amino acids long. The CDR3 protein is CAISGGENGELFF. Here the CDR3 DNA reads TGTGCCATCAGTGGGGGGGAAAACGGGGAGCTGTTTTTT.